This passage covers 24 T cell receptor beta chains from one sample sequenced in a study of Tregs in tolerant kidney transplant recipients. The table came from immunoSEQ multiplex PCR; TCRdb's copy has only in-frame clones and leaves some out. The sample gives some 70,000 clones, 84% of which show up once; more than 4% is in the top ten. Sequences were obtained from CD4+ T cells from blood. The source is a human donor in good health.

The V call is TRBV18, the J call TRBJ2-1; the D gene is possibly TRBD2 (6 bases). The V end was cut by 2 bases, the J end by 6 bases, with 11 bases between. Germline V CDR1 and CDR2: KGHSH, LQKENI. This CDR3 is 14 amino acids long. CDR3 nucleotides: TGTGCCAGCTCACCATGGGACTCGGGCAATGAGCAGTTCTTC. It specifies CASSPWDSGNEQFF.

The chain has TRBV27 and TRBJ2-1; 11 bases agree with TRBD2. V shed 6 bases, J shed 1 base, and the junction held 14 bases outside the gene matches. The CDR3 is 19 amino acids. Germline CDR1 is MNHEY and CDR2 is SMNVEV (reference sequence). The CDR3 region is CASRKTATSGRVSYNEQFF. CDR3 sequence (DNA): TGTGCCAGCAGAAAAACCGCCACTAGCGGGAGAGTTTCCTACAATGAGCAGTTCTTC.

This chain links TRBV2 with TRBJ1-2; a weak D match, TRBD1 (5 bases). Trimming left V 1 base short and J 4 bases short, with 10 bases between. This CDR3 has 14 amino acids. The germline V gene encodes CDR1 SNHLY and CDR2 FYNNEI. The CDR3 nucleotides are TGTGCCAGCAGTGAAGACAGGATGCGCTATGGCTACACCTTC. Its translation: CASSEDRMRYGYTF. Together with reference TRBV2 and TRBJ1-2, the CDR3 gives the full variable domain: EPEVTQTPSHQVTQMGQEVILRCVPISNHLYFYWYRQILGQKVEFLVSFYNNEISEKSEIFDDQFSVERPDGSNFTLKIRSTKLEDSAMYFCASSEDRMRYGYTFGSGTRLTVV.

The CDR3 coding sequence is TGTGCCAGCTCCCGGATGGGGCAGTACTTC. Translating it yields CASSRMGQYF. The rearrangement uses TRBV6-1 and TRBJ2-7; D is unresolved. The CDR3 length is 10 residues. The germline gives CDR1 MNHNS, CDR2 SASEGT. With 8 bases removed from V and 9 bases from J, the gap between germline ends came to 11 bases.

This clone occurred once. The chain uses TRBV6-5 and TRBJ2-7; no reliable D call. Per germline, CDR1 MNHEY and CDR2 SVGAGI. V lost 5 bases, J lost 0 bases, and 8 bases lay in between. There are 13 residues in the CDR3. In DNA, the CDR3 is TGTGCCAGCAGTGAAGCCCACTCCTACGAGCAGTACTTC. Its translation: CASSEAHSYEQYF.

This rearrangement joins TRBV19 to TRBJ2-7; a possible D gene is TRBD1 (6 bases). Trimming took 3 bases from V and 4 from J, leaving 13 bases between them. Per germline, CDR1 LNHDA and CDR2 SQIVND (reference sequence). This CDR3 region has 14 residues. The DNA for the CDR3 is TGTGCCAGTAGTATTCGTCACAGGGATTACGAGCAGTACTTC. Protein: CASSIRHRDYEQYF.

V gene TRBV4-1 combines with J gene TRBJ2-1, with 16 positions matching TRBD2. Germline CDR1 reads MGHRA; CDR2 reads YSYEKL. The CDR3 loop spans 19 amino acids. J gave up 0 bases and V 4 bases, and 6 bases lay outside the gene matches. CDR3 region: CASSRGTSGGATSYNEQFF. In nucleotides, the CDR3 is TGCGCCAGCAGCCGAGGGACTAGCGGGGGGGCGACCTCCTACAATGAGCAGTTCTTC.

The chain combines TRBV18 with TRBJ2-2; 7 nucleotides match TRBD1. The CDR3 length is 15 residues. Germline V gene data show CDR1 as KGHSH and CDR2 as LQKENI. V shed 3 bases and J 1 base; nucleotides not matched to a gene: 2. CDR3 sequence (DNA): TGTGCCAGCTCACCTCGGGACAGGAACACCGGGGAGCTGTTTTTT. Its translation: CASSPRDRNTGELFF.

The rearrangement joins TRBV10-1 to TRBJ2-7; D not certain. Germline CDR1 WNHNN, CDR2 SYGVQD (reference sequence). Trimming took 0 bases from V and 0 from J, leaving 15 bases between them. The CDR3 runs 17 residues. The CDR3, as DNA: TGCGCCAGCAGTGAGTCGACCGGCGGATGCCGCTCCTACGAGCAGTACTTC. It translates to CASSESTGGCRSYEQYF.

The chain recombines TRBV10-3 with TRBJ1-5; D gene unclear. The CDR3 totals 15 residues. The V end was cut by 10 bases, the J end by 2 bases, with 18 bases between. Germline V gene sequence: CDR1 ENHRY, CDR2 SYGVKD. CDR3 nucleotides: TGTGCCAGCGGTTCTATGGGGATTCGCAATCAGCCCCAGCATTTT. Translating it yields CASGSMGIRNQPQHF.

The chain recombines TRBV2 with TRBJ2-1; 11 bases align to TRBD2. The CDR3 sequence is 13 residues long. J lost 7 bases, V lost 4 bases, and 0 bases had no gene match. Germline-derived CDR1 and CDR2 are SNHLY and FYNNEI. This CDR3 reads CASSGTSGNEQFF. CDR3 in DNA: TGTGCCAGCAGTGGGACTAGCGGGAATGAGCAGTTCTTC. Complete variable domain (other parts from reference TRBV2 and TRBJ2-1): EPEVTQTPSHQVTQMGQEVILRCVPISNHLYFYWYRQILGQKVEFLVSFYNNEISEKSEIFDDQFSVERPDGSNFTLKIRSTKLEDSAMYFCASSGTSGNEQFFGPGTRLTVL.

V gene TRBV9 combines with J gene TRBJ1-4; D might be TRBD1 (6 bases). V was trimmed by 3 bases and J by 0 bases, leaving 12 bases between them. Germline-derived CDR1 and CDR2 are SGDLS and YYNGEE. The CDR3 consists of 16 residues. CDR3 in amino acids: CASSGRGDATNEKLFF. CDR3 nucleotide sequence: TGTGCCAGCAGCGGTAGGGGGGATGCAACTAATGAAAAACTGTTTTTT.

This rearrangement joins TRBV7-6 to TRBJ1-3; 7 bases agree with TRBD1. The junction had 10 bases not matched to a gene; V was cut back by 5 bases and J by 0 bases. Germline V gene lookup returns CDR1 SGHVS and CDR2 FNYEAQ. The CDR3 spans 17 residues. CDR3 protein: CASSQHQGQSSGNTIYF. CDR3 nucleotide sequence: TGTGCCAGCAGCCAACACCAGGGACAGAGCTCTGGAAACACCATATATTTT.

The chain carries TRBV5-1 and TRBJ2-1; D might be TRBD2 (6 bases). The CDR3 totals 15 residues. V gave up 0 bases and J gave up 4 bases, with 11 bases separating them. Germline values: CDR1 SGHRS, CDR2 YFSETQ. CDR3 protein: CASSLAGDGYNEQFF. The CDR3 nucleotides are TGCGCCAGCAGCTTGGCGGGGGACGGATACAATGAGCAGTTCTTC.

The chain couples TRBV6-1 to TRBJ1-5; TRBD1 is a possible D gene (5 bases). V lost 4 bases, J lost 4 bases, and 14 bases lay in between. The CDR3 is made up of 15 amino acids. Germline-derived CDR1 and CDR2 are MNHNS and SASEGT. CDR3 coding DNA: TGTGCCAGCAGTGCCGCGGGGCCGGCGAATCAGCCCCAGCATTTT. Its translation: CASSAAGPANQPQHF.

The table lists this clone with many counts. The chain joins TRBV14 to TRBJ1-2; the D is unclear. Germline loops: CDR1 SGHDN, CDR2 FVKESK. This CDR3 contains 13 residues. V was pared by 0 bases and J by 1 base, with 3 bases between. The CDR3 DNA sequence: TGTGCCAGCAGCCAAGAGATTAACTATGGCTACACCTTC. This sequence encodes CASSQEINYGYTF.

This clone was observed a few times. The V gene is TRBV5-4, the J gene TRBJ2-7; 8 bases are a match to TRBD1. The CDR3 extends over 13 amino acids. Germline values: CDR1 SGHNT, CDR2 YYREEE (reference sequence). V trimming: 1 base; J trimming: 9 bases; junction bases outside the gene matches: 6. This CDR3 reads CASSLSPGGGQYF. The CDR3 nucleotides are TGTGCCAGCAGCTTGAGTCCAGGGGGCGGGCAGTACTTC. Based on the CDR3 plus reference TRBV5-4 and TRBJ2-7, the full variable domain is ETGVTQSPTHLIKTRGQQVTLRCSSQSGHNTVSWYQQALGQGPQFIFQYYREEENGRGNFPPRFSGLQFPNYSSELNVNALELDDSALYLCASSLSPGGGQYFGPGTRLTVT.

The J gene is TRBJ1-5, the V gene TRBV15; D gene uncertain. The V end lost 5 bases, the J end lost 3 bases, and 14 bases lay between the germline ends. CDR1 and CDR2 from the germline V gene are LNHNV and YYDKDF (reference sequence). This CDR3 comprises 15 residues. Written as DNA, the CDR3 is TGTGCCACCAGCCCCGAAGGACTGTTCAATCAGCCCCAGCATTTT. Its translation: CATSPEGLFNQPQHF.

For this clone: Other DNA sequences in the same sample also yield this CDR3. The J gene is TRBJ2-2, the V gene TRBV5-1; 8 positions agree with TRBD2. The CDR3 length is 15 residues. Per germline, CDR1 SGHRS and CDR2 YFSETQ. Germline trimming cut 8 bases from V and 0 bases from J; bases unmatched to any gene: 6. This CDR3 is CASRGGPTNTGELFF. The CDR3 DNA reads TGCGCCAGTCGCGGGGGGCCGACGAACACCGGGGAGCTGTTTTTT. The entire variable domain, with the rest obtained from reference TRBV5-1 and TRBJ2-2, is as follows: KAGVTQTPRYLIKTRGQQVTLSCSPISGHRSVSWYQQTPGQGLQFLFEYFSETQRNKGNFPGRFSGRQFSNSRSEMNVSTLELGDSALYLCASRGGPTNTGELFFGEGSRLTVL.

This clone was detected only once. This chain links TRBV7-9 with TRBJ2-2; D is ambiguous. This CDR3 region has 13 residues. Trimming cost V 4 bases and J 6 bases, with 9 bases left between them. Germline CDR1 is SEHNR and CDR2 is FQNEAQ (reference sequence). CDR3 bases: TGTGCCAGCAGCTCACTGGCGGCCGGGGAGCTGTTTTTT. Translating gives CASSSLAAGELFF.

The chain joins TRBV4-2 to TRBJ2-7; 8 bases agree with TRBD2. CDR1 LGHNA and CDR2 YNFKEQ come from the germline V gene. The V segment lost 0 bases and the J segment 3 bases; nucleotides outside the gene matches: 10. CDR3 length: 17 residues. Here the CDR3 DNA reads TGTGCCAGCAGCCAAGATCGGGGTAGCGGGAAACTCTACGAGCAGTACTTC. This codes for CASSQDRGSGKLYEQYF.

The genes are TRBV7-2 and TRBJ1-2; D gene uncertain. Germline CDR1 SGHTA, CDR2 FQGNSA. Trimming cost V 1 base and J 2 bases, with 14 bases left between them. This CDR3 has 16 amino acids. The CDR3 bases are TGTGCCAGCAGCTTAGGCGGCTCACGGACCAACTATGGCTACACCTTC. It codes for CASSLGGSRTNYGYTF.

The chain combines TRBV4-3 with TRBJ2-4, with D possibly matching TRBD2 (6 bases). The CDR3 spans 13 residues. Trimming removed 0 bases at V and 8 bases at J, with 8 bases between. The germline V gene encodes CDR1 LGHNA and CDR2 YSLEER. CDR3 coding DNA: TGCGCCAGCAGCCAAGACAGGGAGGACATTCAGTACTTC. Residues: CASSQDREDIQYF.

This clone was detected only once. This sequence joins TRBV6-5 and TRBJ1-3, with D tentatively TRBD1 (6 bases). CDR1 and CDR2 (germline): MNHEY, SVGAGI. V lost 6 bases to trimming and J lost 1 base, with 10 bases between them. The CDR3 consists of 14 residues. The chain's CDR3 is CASSQGGSGNTIYF. CDR3 in DNA: TGTGCCAGCAGCCAAGGGGGATCTGGAAACACCATATATTTT.